The 29 T cell receptor beta chains reported below all come from one sample, sequenced in a study of cytomegalovirus exposure and HLA in healthy donors. A multiplex PCR was run with 60 Vbeta primers and 13 Jbeta primers. Sequenced by immunoSEQ multiplex PCR; TCRdb stores in-frame clones only, minus some. The table lists about 160,000 clones, roughly 80% of them singletons. The sequenced material came from PBMCs. These receptors originate from a man aged 40-49 years in good health and CMV-seropositive.

The chain recombines TRBV5-1 with TRBJ2-1, with 7 positions matching TRBD1. The germline V gene encodes CDR1 SGHRS and CDR2 YFSETQ. The ends lost 4 bases at V and 7 bases at J; junction bases unmatched: 8. CDR3 length: 14 amino acids. The DNA for the CDR3 is TGCGCCAGCAGCCCAAGACAGGGTGGTAATGAGCAGTTCTTC. Amino acid sequence: CASSPRQGGNEQFF. Full variable domain (missing parts from reference TRBV5-1 and TRBJ2-1): KAGVTQTPRYLIKTRGQQVTLSCSPISGHRSVSWYQQTPGQGLQFLFEYFSETQRNKGNFPGRFSGRQFSNSRSEMNVSTLELGDSALYLCASSPRQGGNEQFFGPGTRLTVL.

The rearrangement uses TRBV7-7 and TRBJ2-3, with 7 nucleotides matching TRBD1. Germline V gene data show CDR1 as SSHAT and CDR2 as FNYEAQ (reference sequence). The CDR3 sequence is 13 residues long. The V and J ends lost 5 bases and 4 bases, in that order; junction bases with no gene match: 3. The CDR3 sequence: CASSPTGADTQYF. DNA for the CDR3: TGTGCCAGCAGCCCCACAGGGGCAGATACGCAGTATTTT.

This clone was observed a single time. The V and J genes are TRBV12-5 and TRBJ1-2; D is undetermined. Trimming took 7 bases from V and 7 from J, leaving 13 bases between them. CDR3 length: 12 amino acids. Germline loops: CDR1 LGHNT, CDR2 FRNRAP. The CDR3 here is CASALGSLGYTF. The CDR3 nucleotides are TGTGCTAGTGCCCTCGGTAGTCTTGGCTACACCTTC.

Worth noting for this clone: Within the sample, other DNA sequences also encode this same CDR3. The chain is built from TRBV29-1 and TRBJ1-5; 7 nucleotides match TRBD1. The junction had 7 bases not matched to a gene; V was cut back by 6 bases and J by 5 bases. CDR3 length: 13 amino acids. Per the germline V gene, CDR1 is SQVTM and CDR2 is ANQGSEA. The CDR3 is CSVGQGGDQPQHF. The CDR3 DNA sequence: TGCAGCGTGGGTCAGGGGGGAGATCAGCCCCAGCATTTT.

Only a few counts were recorded for this clone. This sequence joins TRBV30 and TRBJ2-7; the match to TRBD1 covers 9 bases. The CDR3 runs 14 residues. Trimming took 6 bases from V and 2 from J; bases not matched to a gene: 8. From germline, CDR1 is GTSNPN and CDR2 SVGIG (reference sequence). CDR3 region: CACITRDRAYEQYF. Here the CDR3 DNA reads TGTGCCTGCATCACCCGGGACAGGGCCTACGAGCAGTACTTC.

Ten or more counts support this clone. V gene TRBV11-2 combines with J gene TRBJ1-1, with TRBD1 matching 7 bases. V dropped 2 bases and J dropped 14; count of bases not matched to a gene: 14. The CDR3 is 14 amino acids. CDR1 is SGHAT and CDR2 is FQNNGV in the germline V gene. CDR3 loop: CASSLRYRGRPEFF. CDR3 coding DNA: TGTGCCAGCAGCTTACGTTACAGGGGTAGGCCAGAATTCTTT. The variable domain in full, completed from reference TRBV11-2 and TRBJ1-1, reads EAGVAQSPRYKIIEKRQSVAFWCNPISGHATLYWYQQILGQGPKLLIQFQNNGVVDDSQLPKDRFSAERLKGVDSTLKIQPAKLEDSAVYLCASSLRYRGRPEFFGQGTRLTVV.

The V and J genes are TRBV15 and TRBJ2-7; possible D gene TRBD2, 5 bases. Between the trimmed V and J ends, which lost 3 bases and 4 bases, there was a span of 13 bases. The germline V gene encodes CDR1 LNHNV and CDR2 YYDKDF (reference sequence). The CDR3 covers 14 residues. CDR3 region: CATSRAVRVYEQYF. In nucleotides, the CDR3 is TGTGCCACCAGCAGGGCCGTGCGGGTTTACGAGCAGTACTTC.

About this clone: Mismatch with germline at one junction end may stem from a read error. The rearrangement uses TRBV11-2 and TRBJ2-1, with TRBD2 matching 9 bases. CDR1 and CDR2 from the germline V gene are SGHAT and FQNNGV. CDR3 length equals 14 residues. The CDR3 sequence is CASSLDSAGGYVVF. DNA for the CDR3: TGTGCCAGCAGCTTAGATTCCGCGGGAGGGTACGTAGTCTTC.

V gene TRBV18 combines with J gene TRBJ1-1, with D possibly being TRBD1 (5 bases). Trimming removed 3 bases at V and 0 bases at J, with 11 bases between. The CDR3 has 15 amino acids. CDR1 and CDR2 from the germline V gene are KGHSH and LQKENI. The CDR3 here is CASSPQAGLNTEAFF. DNA of the CDR3: TGTGCCAGCTCACCCCAGGCAGGGCTGAACACTGAAGCTTTCTTT.

A note on this clone: At one boundary the junction diverges from the germline segment, which might be a read error. This chain uses TRBV5-1 with TRBJ2-3, with 11 nucleotides matching TRBD2. Per the germline V gene, CDR1 is SGHRS and CDR2 is YFSETQ. The CDR3 loop spans 18 amino acids. CDR3 sequence: CASSLGAGTSGFTDAQYF. CDR3 coding DNA: TGCGCCAGCAGCTTGGGGGCCGGGACTAGCGGCTTCACAGATGCGCAGTATTTT.

The chain recombines TRBV9 with TRBJ2-3; TRBD2 is a possible D gene (6 bases). The CDR3 loop spans 15 amino acids. The V end was cut by 4 bases, the J end by 2 bases, with 14 bases between. CDR1 SGDLS and CDR2 YYNGEE come from the germline V gene. In DNA form, the CDR3 reads TGTGCCAGCAGCTTCAAAGCGGGCCCCACAGATACGCAGTATTTT. Residues: CASSFKAGPTDTQYF.

This chain joins TRBV18 and TRBJ2-7; TRBD2 agrees at 7 bases. The germline CDR1 and CDR2 sequences are KGHSH and LQKENI. Germline trimming cut 8 bases from V and 0 bases from J; bases unmatched to any gene: 4. The CDR3 spans 13 residues. The CDR3 reads CASREGLSYEQYF. Here the CDR3 DNA reads TGTGCCAGCAGGGAGGGGCTCTCCTACGAGCAGTACTTC.

This chain connects TRBV9 to TRBJ1-5; 8 bases are a match to TRBD1. Germline V gives CDR1 SGDLS, CDR2 YYNGEE. The CDR3 has 19 residues. V lost 2 bases and J lost 2; bases outside the gene matches: 15. CDR3 sequence: CASSVRDNGDRNRNQPQHF. CDR3 nucleotides: TGTGCCAGCAGCGTCCGTGATAACGGGGACAGGAATCGCAATCAGCCCCAGCATTTT.

The chain links TRBV10-2 to TRBJ1-1; D is perhaps TRBD1 (5 bases). Trimming left V 8 bases short and J 3 bases short, with 25 bases between. The CDR3 sequence is 17 residues long. Germline loops: CDR1 WSHSY, CDR2 SAAADI. The CDR3 DNA is TGCGCCAGCGGAACAGAGCGGGGCATTCTGTGGTACACTGAAGCTTTCTTT. This encodes CASGTERGILWYTEAFF.

This clone turned up a few times. The J gene is TRBJ2-3, the V gene TRBV27, with D unclear. Trimming removed 5 bases from V and 2 bases from J, with 17 bases in between. The CDR3 runs 16 residues. Germline assignment: CDR1 MNHEY and CDR2 SMNVEV (reference sequence). Here the CDR3 reads CASSPPRATITDTQYF. As DNA, the CDR3 is TGTGCCAGCAGTCCCCCCCGAGCCACGATCACAGATACGCAGTATTTT.

This clone was picked up one time. The V and J genes are TRBV7-6 and TRBJ2-2; 11 bases are shared with TRBD1. The V gene end was trimmed by 3 bases and the J gene end by 4 bases; junction bases not matched to a gene: 4. The CDR3 consists of 16 residues. The V gene's germline CDR1 is SGHVS and CDR2 FNYEAQ. In nucleotides, the CDR3 is TGTGCCAGCAGCTTCTCTGGGACAGGGGGCACCGGGGAGCTGTTTTTT. Amino acids: CASSFSGTGGTGELFF. The full variable domain, with the rest looked up from reference TRBV7-6 and TRBJ2-2, is GAGVSQSPRYKVTKRGQDVALRCDPISGHVSLYWYRQALGQGPEFLTYFNYEAQQDKSGLPNDRFSAERPEGSISTLTIQRTEQRDSAMYRCASSFSGTGGTGELFFGEGSRLTVL.

V gene TRBV6-5 combines with J gene TRBJ2-5; 11 positions match TRBD2. The J call could be wrong; TRBJ2-7 is a better fit for the DNA end. The germline CDR1 and CDR2 sequences are MNHEY and SVGAGI. The length of the CDR3 is 15 residues. CDR3 sequence reads: CASSTVAGGPYEQYF. CDR3 nucleotides: TGTGCCAGCAGCACTGTAGCGGGAGGGCCTTACGAGCAGTACTTC.

The J gene is TRBJ2-7, the V gene TRBV7-7; TRBD2 matches at 12 bases. The CDR3 runs 15 residues. The ends lost 2 bases at V and 6 bases at J; junction bases unmatched: 5. Germline-derived CDR1 and CDR2 are SSHAT and FNYEAQ (reference sequence). The CDR3: CASSLRLAGEGEQYF. CDR3 in DNA: TGTGCCAGCAGCTTACGACTAGCGGGAGAGGGCGAGCAGTACTTC.

The CDR3 sequence is CASSQGGAGGGTDTQYF. The CDR3 region has the DNA TGCGCCAGCAGCCAAGGGGGCGCGGGAGGTGGCACAGATACGCAGTATTTT. The chain links TRBV4-3 to TRBJ2-3, with 8 nucleotides matching TRBD2. CDR3 size: 17 residues. The ends lost 1 base at V and 1 base at J; junction bases unmatched: 7. Per germline, CDR1 LGHNA and CDR2 YSLEER.

V usage is TRBV2 and J usage is TRBJ1-2; 9 bases map to TRBD1. This CDR3 comprises 18 residues. Unmatched junction bases numbered 19, after V lost 6 bases and J lost 5 bases. The germline V gene encodes CDR1 SNHLY and CDR2 FYNNEI. The CDR3 reads CASRGAGTGWIMGYGYTF. In DNA form, the CDR3 reads TGTGCCAGCAGGGGTGCAGGGACAGGGTGGATTATGGGGTATGGCTACACCTTC.

The J gene is TRBJ1-4, the V gene TRBV9, with D possibly matching TRBD1 (5 bases). CDR1 is SGDLS and CDR2 is YYNGEE in the germline V gene. V shed 3 bases and J shed 7 bases, with 19 bases lying between them. There are 16 residues in the CDR3. CDR3 in amino acids: CASSAGGSPTTEKLFF. The CDR3 DNA is TGTGCCAGCAGCGCCGGGGGTTCCCCCACCACTGAAAAACTGTTTTTT.

This clone has only a few counts. The rearrangement links TRBV13 to TRBJ1-1, with TRBD1 identical over 9 bases. CDR3 length: 16 amino acids. Per the germline V gene, CDR1 is PRHDT and CDR2 is FYEKMQ (reference sequence). The V gene end was trimmed by 4 bases and the J gene end by 0 bases; junction bases not matched to a gene: 6. The CDR3 nucleotides read TGTGCCAGCAGCTCCCGACAGGGGGTTATGAACACTGAAGCTTTCTTT. Translating it yields CASSSRQGVMNTEAFF.

Points on this clone: Other nucleotide sequences from this sample produce the same CDR3. As DNA, the CDR3 is TGTGCCAGCAGCAAAGCGGGCGGGGGGCGACGGGGCTACACCTTC. Translating gives CASSKAGGGRRGYTF. The rearrangement uses TRBV21-1 and TRBJ1-2. TRBV21-1 is classified as a pseudogene. The CDR3 totals 15 residues.

The chain links TRBV7-2 to TRBJ2-1, with 7 nucleotides matching TRBD2. V gave up 1 base and J gave up 2 bases; unmatched junction bases: 8. The CDR3 is made up of 17 amino acids. Germline V gene data show CDR1 as SGHTA and CDR2 as FQGNSA. The CDR3 region has the DNA TGTGCCAGCAGCTTAGAACCCTCTAGCGGAGCCTACAATGAGCAGTTCTTC. It is translated as CASSLEPSSGAYNEQFF.

This clone was picked up one time. This chain joins TRBV28 and TRBJ2-5; D not certain. The ends were cut back, 5 bases at V and 4 bases at J, with 14 bases in the middle. The germline V gene encodes CDR1 MDHEN and CDR2 SYDVKM. The CDR3 loop spans 14 amino acids. The CDR3 here is CASSVRLPVETQYF. DNA of the CDR3: TGTGCCAGCAGTGTACGACTGCCCGTAGAGACCCAGTACTTC.

Comment on this clone: A junction boundary mismatches the germline segment, possibly from a read error. The chain couples TRBV7-9 to TRBJ2-1, with 12 positions matching TRBD1. The CDR3 consists of 15 residues. CDR1 and CDR2 from the germline V gene are SEHNR and FQNEAQ (reference sequence). CDR3 sequence: CSSSFSGTGGREQFF. CDR3 bases: TGTTCCAGCAGCTTCTCCGGGACAGGGGGCAGAGAGCAGTTCTTC.

V gene TRBV29-1 combines with J gene TRBJ2-3, with 7 bases fitting TRBD2. The CDR3 sequence is 14 residues long. V shed 6 bases, J shed 3 bases, and the junction held 9 bases outside the gene matches. Germline V gives CDR1 SQVTM, CDR2 ANQGSEA. CDR3 DNA sequence: TGCAGCGTAGAGCGGGGCCATGGGACAGATACGCAGTATTTT. It translates to CSVERGHGTDTQYF.

This chain uses TRBV9 with TRBJ2-5, with D possibly being TRBD1 (5 bases). Trimming shortened V by 3 bases and J by 4 bases, and 13 bases separated the two germline ends. Germline V gene data show CDR1 as SGDLS and CDR2 as YYNGEE. The CDR3 consists of 14 residues. This chain's CDR3 is CASSALGHGETQYF. In DNA, the CDR3 is TGTGCCAGCAGCGCCCTGGGGCACGGAGAGACCCAGTACTTC.

The V gene is TRBV11-2, the J gene TRBJ2-7; 8 nucleotides match TRBD2. This CDR3 has 16 amino acids. Germline lookup yields CDR1 SGHAT and CDR2 FQNNGV. Trimming removed 3 bases from V and 0 bases from J; junction bases left unmatched: 7. The CDR3 protein is CASSFPVSGSSYEQYF. The CDR3 nucleotides read TGTGCCAGCAGCTTCCCCGTGAGCGGGAGCTCCTACGAGCAGTACTTC.